One and the same sample provided the 26 T cell receptor beta chains below, sequenced in a study of cytomegalovirus exposure and HLA in healthy donors. The primer mix had 60 Vbeta and 13 Jbeta primers. Sequenced by immunoSEQ multiplex PCR; TCRdb stores in-frame clones only, minus some. Found here are roughly 71,000 clones, approximately 60% of them singletons; the top ten hold roughly 3.1%. The sequenced material came from PBMCs. The receptors shown here come from a man aged 30 to 39 in good health and CMV-seronegative.

The V gene is TRBV5-4, the J gene TRBJ2-2, with 7 bases lining up with TRBD1. Looked up from germline, CDR1 is SGHNT and CDR2 is YYREEE (reference sequence). After removal of 3 bases from V and 0 bases from J, the junction contained 11 bases not matched to a gene. The CDR3 spans 18 residues. The CDR3 protein is CASSSPGQINSNTGELFF. For the CDR3, the DNA is TGTGCCAGCAGCTCGCCGGGACAGATTAACTCGAACACCGGGGAGCTGTTTTTT.

The sample holds a few counts of this clone. This specimen includes other DNA sequences encoding the same CDR3. The rearrangement links TRBV9 to TRBJ1-5, with D possibly matching TRBD1 (5 bases). The CDR3 consists of 14 residues. Germline CDR1 reads SGDLS; CDR2 reads YYNGEE. The germline V and J ends were trimmed by 0 bases and 5 bases, with 9 bases remaining between them. Here the CDR3 reads CASSVGGGDQPQHF. The CDR3 DNA reads TGTGCCAGCAGCGTAGGTGGGGGGGATCAGCCCCAGCATTTT. The full variable domain, its missing parts supplied by reference TRBV9 and TRBJ1-5, is DSGVTQTPKHLITATGQRVTLRCSPRSGDLSVYWYQQSLDQGLQFLIQYYNGEERAKGNILERFSAQQFPDLHSELNLSSLELGDSALYFCASSVGGGDQPQHFGDGTRLSIL.

The V call is TRBV21-1, the J call TRBJ2-6; the table's D gene call, TRBD2, was not cross checked with the DNA. TRBV21-1 is a listed pseudogene. The CDR3 runs to 14 residues. In nucleotides, the CDR3 is TGTGCCAGCAGCCGGGGCTCTGGGGCCAACGTCCTGACTTTC. Translating it yields CASSRGSGANVLTF.

The chain uses TRBV6-6 and TRBJ1-2, with 7 bases identical to TRBD1. With 2 bases clipped from V and 8 bases from J, the junction kept 8 bases outside the gene matches. The CDR3 consists of 14 residues. The germline V gene encodes CDR1 MNHNY and CDR2 SVGAGI (reference sequence). The DNA of the CDR3 is TGTGCCAGCAGTTACCCCTCAGGGGGAGAGGGCTACACCTTC. It codes for CASSYPSGGEGYTF.

In its sample, this clone was seen a few times. This chain uses TRBV5-1 with TRBJ2-7; TRBD1 is a possible D gene (6 bases). Trimming left V 0 bases short and J 1 base short, with 11 bases between. CDR1 SGHRS and CDR2 YFSETQ come from the germline V gene. The CDR3 loop spans 15 amino acids. In nucleotides, the CDR3 is TGCGCCAGCAGCTTGGCCCCCGACAGGTCCTACGAGCAGTACTTC. This codes for CASSLAPDRSYEQYF.

The V call is TRBV25-1, the J call TRBJ2-6; no clear D. Germline assignment: CDR1 MGHDK and CDR2 SYGVNS. V was cut by 4 bases and J by 1 base, with 8 bases left in between. CDR3 length: 15 residues. The DNA for the CDR3 is TGTGCCAGCAGTGGGGCTTCATCTGGGGCCAACGTCCTGACTTTC. Protein sequence: CASSGASSGANVLTF.

J is TRBJ2-2 and V is TRBV29-1; possibly TRBD1 for D (5 bases). The CDR3 runs 15 residues. V lost 3 bases, J lost 0 bases, and 11 bases lay in between. The germline CDR1 and CDR2 sequences are SQVTM and ANQGSEA. The CDR3 loop reads CSVERQQPNTGELFF. The CDR3 nucleotides read TGCAGCGTTGAGCGACAGCAGCCGAACACCGGGGAGCTGTTTTTT.

The chain has TRBV27 and TRBJ2-7; perhaps TRBD1 as D (6 bases). Trimming stripped 3 bases from V and 0 bases from J, with 9 bases between. In germline, CDR1 is MNHEY, CDR2 SMNVEV (reference sequence). CDR3 length: 14 amino acids. CDR3: CASSFTGSSYEQYF. The DNA of the CDR3 is TGTGCCAGCAGTTTCACAGGGAGCTCCTACGAGCAGTACTTC.

This chain links TRBV5-4 with TRBJ2-1; a possible D gene is TRBD1 (6 bases). The V and J ends lost 4 bases and 13 bases respectively, with 12 bases between them. This CDR3 spans 11 amino acids. Germline V gene sequence: CDR1 SGHNT, CDR2 YYREEE (reference sequence). This CDR3 is CASSRDRPQFF. The CDR3 DNA reads TGTGCCAGCAGCCGTGACAGGCCTCAGTTCTTC.

The rearrangement joins TRBV4-2 to TRBJ2-1; possibly TRBD1 for D (6 bases). Trimming took off 0 bases at V and 5 bases at J, with 23 bases between the two ends. Germline loops: CDR1 LGHNA, CDR2 YNFKEQ. The CDR3 runs to 19 residues. The CDR3 sequence: CASSQEPLLQGGVNNEQFF. In DNA form, the CDR3 reads TGTGCCAGCAGCCAAGAACCCCTACTACAGGGTGGGGTTAACAATGAGCAGTTCTTC.

The chain has TRBV4-2 and TRBJ1-1, with 11 bases aligning to TRBD1. This CDR3 is built from 15 residues. V trimming: 4 bases; J trimming: 5 bases; junction bases outside the gene matches: 6. Germline V gene sequence: CDR1 LGHNA, CDR2 YNFKEQ. CDR3 nucleotide sequence: TGTGCCAGCAGCCGAGGACAGGGGGCTATTACTGAAGCTTTCTTT. This encodes CASSRGQGAITEAFF.

The CDR3: CASSLATGGTQYF. The CDR3 nucleotides are TGTGCCAGCAGCTTAGCTACAGGCGGTACGCAGTATTTT. The rearrangement links TRBV11-2 to TRBJ2-3; weak D call: TRBD1 (5 bases). This CDR3 spans 13 amino acids. V lost 1 base and J 8 bases, leaving 10 bases between the germline ends. CDR1 and CDR2 (germline): SGHAT, FQNNGV.

This chain links TRBV13 with TRBJ2-7; tentative D call: TRBD1 (5 bases). V shed 5 bases and J shed 2 bases, with 13 bases lying between them. There are 14 residues in the CDR3. Germline V lookup: CDR1 PRHDT, CDR2 FYEKMQ (reference sequence). The CDR3 coding sequence is TGTGCCAGCAGCCCCCGACAGCGTACCTACGAGCAGTACTTC. Its protein product is CASSPRQRTYEQYF.

The chain joins TRBV6-1 to TRBJ2-7; 7 nucleotides align to TRBD1. This CDR3 contains 16 residues. Germline V gives CDR1 MNHNS, CDR2 SASEGT. Trimming took 4 bases from V and 3 from J; bases not matched to a gene: 12. CDR3: CASSVEGAVFVYEQYF. In nucleotides, the CDR3 is TGTGCCAGCAGTGTCGAGGGGGCTGTTTTCGTCTACGAGCAGTACTTC.

V is TRBV7-2 and J is TRBJ2-2; 8 bases line up with TRBD1. V lost 5 bases to trimming and J lost 5 bases; unmatched junction nucleotides: 7. Germline assignment: CDR1 SGHTA and CDR2 FQGNSA. This CDR3 comprises 15 residues. CDR3 amino acids: CASSHGQGWTGELFF. CDR3 coding DNA: TGTGCCAGCAGCCATGGACAGGGTTGGACCGGGGAGCTGTTTTTT.

The chain uses TRBV15 and TRBJ2-7; the D gene is possibly TRBD2 (5 bases). Germline V CDR1 and CDR2: LNHNV, YYDKDF (reference sequence). The CDR3 spans 14 residues. Trimming took off 2 bases at V and 1 base at J, with 9 bases between the two ends. The CDR3 sequence is CATSRHSGSYEQYF. The DNA of the CDR3 is TGTGCCACCAGCAGACATTCGGGATCCTACGAGCAGTACTTC.

Concerning this clone: The junction departs from germline at one end; a sequencing error may be responsible. The chain has TRBV25-1 and TRBJ2-7; 9 bases align to TRBD1. This CDR3 is built from 13 residues. Germline lookup yields CDR1 MGHDK and CDR2 SYGVNS. This chain's CDR3 is CAGRGTGTHEQYF. CDR3 DNA: TGTGCCGGCAGGGGGACAGGGACCCACGAGCAGTACTTC.

The chain combines TRBV5-8 with TRBJ1-1; tentative D call: TRBD1 (6 bases). Germline V gives CDR1 SGHTS, CDR2 YDEGEE. The CDR3 is made up of 17 amino acids. V lost 0 bases to trimming and J lost 1 base, with 16 bases between them. CDR3 nucleotide sequence: TGTGCCAGCAGCTTGGGGGGGCAGGGGAGCAGGAACACTGAAGCTTTCTTT. Residues: CASSLGGQGSRNTEAFF.

This clone was seen a handful of times. The V and J genes are TRBV5-4 and TRBJ2-7; tentative D call: TRBD2 (6 bases). V lost 0 bases and J 4 bases, leaving 11 bases between the germline ends. Germline CDR1 is SGHNT and CDR2 is YYREEE (reference sequence). The CDR3 has 14 residues. This CDR3 reads CASSLGAAGYEQYF. CDR3 coding DNA: TGTGCCAGCAGCTTGGGGGCCGCGGGATACGAGCAGTACTTC.

The V and J genes are TRBV9 and TRBJ1-5, with D hard to call. Germline lookup yields CDR1 SGDLS and CDR2 YYNGEE. Trimming pared 0 bases from V and 5 bases from J, leaving 12 bases between. The CDR3 length is 15 residues. The CDR3 region has the DNA TGTGCCAGCAGCGTAGAGGCAGGCCTTGATCAGCCCCAGCATTTT. Residues: CASSVEAGLDQPQHF.

This chain links TRBV14 with TRBJ2-2; D is unclear. Between the trimmed V and J ends, which lost 1 base and 3 bases, there was a span of 6 bases. The CDR3 has 14 amino acids. CDR1 and CDR2 from the germline V gene are SGHDN and FVKESK. The CDR3 DNA reads as TGTGCCAGCAGCCAAGTACTATACACCGGGGAGCTGTTTTTT. This gives the protein CASSQVLYTGELFF.

The genes are TRBV5-1 and TRBJ2-5, with TRBD1 matching over 7 bases. The CDR3 consists of 14 residues. The V gene end was trimmed by 4 bases and the J gene end by 5 bases; junction bases not matched to a gene: 8. Germline CDR1 is SGHRS and CDR2 is YFSETQ. The chain's CDR3 is CASSRWDSGETQYF. CDR3 sequence (DNA): TGCGCCAGCAGCCGGTGGGACAGTGGGGAGACCCAGTACTTC.

This clone has only a few counts. The CDR3 DNA reads as TGCGCCAGCAGCCAAGATCCCCGTGGAAACACCATATATTTT. It codes for CASSQDPRGNTIYF. V is TRBV4-1 and J is TRBJ1-3; no firm D call. The length of the CDR3 is 14 residues. The germline V and J ends were trimmed by 0 bases and 3 bases, with 6 bases remaining between them. The germline gives CDR1 MGHRA, CDR2 YSYEKL.

This chain joins TRBV6-5 and TRBJ2-5, with a tentative D call TRBD2 (6 bases). The germline CDR1 and CDR2 sequences are MNHEY and SVGAGI. Trimming took 5 bases from V and 3 from J, leaving 16 bases between them. The CDR3 runs to 15 residues. The CDR3 region has the DNA TGTGCCAGCAGTCTTACCGGGACTTGGAAAGAGACCCAGTACTTC. Its protein is CASSLTGTWKETQYF.

The V and J genes are TRBV11-2 and TRBJ2-3; tentative D call: TRBD1 (6 bases). Germline assignment: CDR1 SGHAT and CDR2 FQNNGV. The CDR3 has 14 residues. Trimming took off 3 bases at V and 8 bases at J, with 15 bases between the two ends. CDR3 in DNA: TGTGCCAGCAGCTTTGGGACACTGGAAGGTACGCAGTATTTT. Encoded protein: CASSFGTLEGTQYF.

The chain recombines TRBV18 with TRBJ2-1; D is unclear. The CDR3 sequence is 11 residues long. Trimming left V 4 bases short and J 5 bases short, with 3 bases between. In germline, CDR1 is KGHSH, CDR2 LQKENI. In DNA form, the CDR3 reads TGTGCCAGCTCACTAAACAATGAGCAGTTCTTC. It specifies CASSLNNEQFF.